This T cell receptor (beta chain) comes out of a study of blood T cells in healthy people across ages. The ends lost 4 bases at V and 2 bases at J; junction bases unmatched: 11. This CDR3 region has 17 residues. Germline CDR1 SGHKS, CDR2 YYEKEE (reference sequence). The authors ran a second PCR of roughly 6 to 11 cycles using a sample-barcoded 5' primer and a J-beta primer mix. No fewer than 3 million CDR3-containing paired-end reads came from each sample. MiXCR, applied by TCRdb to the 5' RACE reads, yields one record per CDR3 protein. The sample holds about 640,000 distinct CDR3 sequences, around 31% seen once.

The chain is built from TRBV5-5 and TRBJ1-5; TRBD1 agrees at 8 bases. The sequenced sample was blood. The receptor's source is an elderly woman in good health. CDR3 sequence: CASSPGTGSYGNQPQHF. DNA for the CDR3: TGTGCCAGCAGCCCCGGGACAGGTTCATACGGCAATCAGCCCCAGCATTTT.